These 17 T cell receptor beta chains were all obtained from the same sample, sequenced in a study of blood T cell repertoires in COVID-19. Sequenced by immunoSEQ multiplex PCR; TCRdb stores in-frame clones only, minus some. The sample has 130,000 or so clones, approximately 90% seen once; the top ten hold about 27%. Specimen: peripheral blood. The source is a man aged 65 to 85 with active or convalescent COVID-19.

The CDR3, as DNA: TGTGCCAGCAGCTTAGAGTCCGGACTAGCGTTGTCCGGGGAGCTGTTTTTT. Amino acids: CASSLESGLALSGELFF. This chain joins TRBV7-2 and TRBJ2-2; TRBD2 matches at 9 bases. Germline V gives CDR1 SGHTA, CDR2 FQGNSA. V shed 1 base, J shed 6 bases, and the junction held 9 bases outside the gene matches. This CDR3 is built from 17 residues.

The gene calls are TRBV24-1 and TRBJ2-7; 7 bases are a match to TRBD1. Germline lookup yields CDR1 KGHDR and CDR2 SFDVKD. V dropped 6 bases and J dropped 6; count of bases not matched to a gene: 7. The length of the CDR3 is 13 residues. The CDR3 loop is CATSPGQAIEQYF. CDR3 DNA: TGTGCCACCAGTCCAGGACAGGCGATCGAGCAGTACTTC.

This rearrangement joins TRBV5-8 to TRBJ2-5; D is ambiguous. Trimming shortened V by 4 bases and J by 0 bases, and 4 bases separated the two germline ends. Germline CDR1 SGHTS, CDR2 YDEGEE. The CDR3 sequence is 12 residues long. The CDR3 sequence is CASSPYQETQYF. DNA for the CDR3: TGTGCCAGCAGCCCTTACCAAGAGACCCAGTACTTC.

The CDR3 protein is CSANSQETQYF. In nucleotides, the CDR3 is TGCAGTGCTAACAGTCAAGAGACCCAGTACTTC. J is TRBJ2-5 and V is TRBV20-1; D unresolved. Trimming left V 4 bases short and J 2 bases short, with 5 bases between. The CDR3 is 11 residues long. CDR1 and CDR2 from the germline V gene are DFQATT and SNEGSKA (reference sequence).

The V and J genes are TRBV28 and TRBJ1-2, with 9 bases fitting TRBD1. V shed 5 bases, J shed 7 bases, and the junction held 14 bases outside the gene matches. CDR1 MDHEN and CDR2 SYDVKM come from the germline V gene. CDR3 length: 16 residues. The CDR3 DNA reads as TGTGCCAGCAGTAGTCACTTGGGACAGGGAGGGTCTGGCTACACCTTC. Translating it yields CASSSHLGQGGSGYTF.

The rearrangement links TRBV9 to TRBJ1-1, with 7 nucleotides matching TRBD1. V shed 4 bases and J 5 bases; nucleotides not matched to a gene: 8. This CDR3 is 14 amino acids long. CDR1 and CDR2 (germline): SGDLS, YYNGEE. CDR3 region: CASSLGGGGTEAFF. The CDR3, as DNA: TGTGCCAGCAGCCTAGGGGGCGGTGGAACTGAAGCTTTCTTT.

J is TRBJ2-3 and V is TRBV7-3; D unclear. The V gene's germline CDR1 is SGHTA and CDR2 FQGTGA. The CDR3 sequence is 13 residues long. V was clipped by 8 bases and J by 1 base, with 10 bases between them. CDR3 DNA sequence: TGTGCCAGCGCCCAAACGGGCACAGATACGCAGTATTTT. Protein product: CASAQTGTDTQYF.

The chain is built from TRBV30 and TRBJ2-1; 8 nucleotides match TRBD2. The junction had 6 bases not matched to a gene; V was cut back by 1 base and J by 4 bases. The CDR3 loop spans 15 amino acids. The germline gives CDR1 GTSNPN, CDR2 SVGIG (reference sequence). CDR3 DNA sequence: TGTGCCTGGAGTGAGGCACTAGCGGCTTACAATGAGCAGTTCTTC. Its protein product is CAWSEALAAYNEQFF.

In this sample, this clone turned up once. This chain links TRBV2 with TRBJ1-2; tentatively, D is TRBD1 (6 bases). V was cut by 1 base and J by 4 bases, with 10 bases left in between. The length of the CDR3 is 14 residues. In germline, CDR1 is SNHLY, CDR2 FYNNEI. For the CDR3, the DNA is TGTGCCAGCAGTGAAGAAACAGGGCCCTATGGCTACACCTTC. It yields the protein CASSEETGPYGYTF.

CDR3 amino acids: CASSVGQGKADTQYF. As DNA, the CDR3 is TGTGCCAGCAGCGTCGGACAGGGGAAGGCAGATACGCAGTATTTT. The chain uses TRBV6-2 or TRBV6-3 and TRBJ2-3, with 9 bases lining up with TRBD1. CDR1 is MNHEY, CDR2 SVGEGT, per germline. CDR3 length: 15 residues. J gave up 4 bases and V 6 bases, and 8 bases lay outside the gene matches.

The rearrangement joins TRBV10-3 to TRBJ1-2; the D gene is possibly TRBD1 (6 bases). V lost 6 bases, J lost 3 bases, and 11 bases lay in between. This CDR3 is built from 13 residues. Germline V gives CDR1 ENHRY, CDR2 SYGVKD. The CDR3 loop reads CAISRGEDYGYTF. Written as DNA, the CDR3 is TGTGCCATCAGCAGGGGCGAGGACTATGGCTACACCTTC.

This clone was seen once. The V call is TRBV27, the J call TRBJ1-1; 8 positions match TRBD1. The CDR3 is 17 residues long. V was clipped by 2 bases and J by 2 bases; unmatched bases: 10. Germline values: CDR1 MNHEY, CDR2 SMNVEV (reference sequence). Here the CDR3 reads CASSLNDRGGGNTEAFF. The CDR3 DNA reads TGTGCCAGCAGTTTAAATGACAGGGGTGGGGGAAACACTGAAGCTTTCTTT.

This clone was seen a single time. The rearrangement links TRBV10-2 to TRBJ1-2, with no clear D. V lost 8 bases to trimming and J lost 2 bases, with 15 bases between them. Germline loops: CDR1 WSHSY, CDR2 SAAADI. The CDR3 loop spans 14 amino acids. CDR3 protein: CASLGGPLNYGYTF. For the CDR3, the DNA is TGCGCCAGCCTAGGCGGTCCTCTGAACTATGGCTACACCTTC.

This clone was seen only once. The J gene is TRBJ1-6, the V gene TRBV14; the D is unclear. V dropped 0 bases and J dropped 16 bases, with 16 bases sitting between them. CDR3 length: 14 residues. CDR1 and CDR2 (germline): SGHDN, FVKESK. The CDR3 protein is CASSQDTTGHNLHF. In DNA, the CDR3 is TGTGCCAGCAGCCAAGATACCACGGGTCATAATCTCCACTTT. Combining the CDR3 with reference TRBV14 and TRBJ1-6 gives the whole variable domain EAGVTQFPSHSVIEKGQTVTLRCDPISGHDNLYWYRRVMGKEIKFLLHFVKESKQDESGMPNNRFLAERTGGTYSTLKVQPAELEDSGVYFCASSQDTTGHNLHFGNGTRLTVT.

The chain has TRBV5-1 and TRBJ1-2, with 10 nucleotides matching TRBD1. V lost 3 bases and J lost 9; bases outside the gene matches: 2. The CDR3 loop spans 12 amino acids. Germline V gives CDR1 SGHRS, CDR2 YFSETQ. CDR3 amino acids: CASSWDRGSYTF. The CDR3 DNA sequence: TGCGCCAGCAGCTGGGACAGGGGAAGCTACACCTTC. The full variable domain, rest sourced from reference TRBV5-1 and TRBJ1-2, is KAGVTQTPRYLIKTRGQQVTLSCSPISGHRSVSWYQQTPGQGLQFLFEYFSETQRNKGNFPGRFSGRQFSNSRSEMNVSTLELGDSALYLCASSWDRGSYTFGSGTRLTVV.

The chain joins TRBV4-1 to TRBJ2-1; D possibly corresponds to TRBD2 (8 bases). Per germline, CDR1 MGHRA and CDR2 YSYEKL. The CDR3 spans 20 residues. V was cut by 3 bases and J by 5 bases, with 29 bases left in between. CDR3: CASSHPQTGTLSGRDNEQFF. DNA for the CDR3: TGCGCCAGCAGCCATCCCCAGACAGGGACCTTAAGCGGGAGAGACAATGAGCAGTTCTTC.

The rearrangement joins TRBV27 to TRBJ1-1; 9 nucleotides line up with TRBD1. Germline V gene sequence: CDR1 MNHEY, CDR2 SMNVEV (reference sequence). The CDR3 runs 15 residues. V lost 4 bases, J lost 5 bases, and 8 bases stayed unmatched. The CDR3 loop reads CASSSPGQGKTEAFF. For the CDR3, the DNA is TGTGCCAGCAGTTCCCCAGGACAGGGGAAAACTGAAGCTTTCTTT.